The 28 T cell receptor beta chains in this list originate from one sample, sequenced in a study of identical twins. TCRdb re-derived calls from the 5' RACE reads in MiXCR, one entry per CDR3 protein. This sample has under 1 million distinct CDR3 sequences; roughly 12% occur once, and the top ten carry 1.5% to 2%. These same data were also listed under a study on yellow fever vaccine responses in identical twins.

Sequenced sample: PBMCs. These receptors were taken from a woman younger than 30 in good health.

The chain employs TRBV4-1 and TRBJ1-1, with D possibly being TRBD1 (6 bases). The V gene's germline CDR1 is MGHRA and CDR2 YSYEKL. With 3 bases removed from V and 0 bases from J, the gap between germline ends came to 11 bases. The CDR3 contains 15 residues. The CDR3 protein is CASSHQQGMNTEAFF. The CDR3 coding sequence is TGCGCCAGCAGCCACCAACAGGGCATGAACACTGAAGCTTTCTTT.

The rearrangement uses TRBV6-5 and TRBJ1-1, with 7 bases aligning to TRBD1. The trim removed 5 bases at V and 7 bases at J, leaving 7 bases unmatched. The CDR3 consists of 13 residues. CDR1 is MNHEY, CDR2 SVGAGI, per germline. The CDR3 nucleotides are TGTGCCAGCAGTACCGACAGGGAACTTGAAGCTTTCTTT. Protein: CASSTDRELEAFF.

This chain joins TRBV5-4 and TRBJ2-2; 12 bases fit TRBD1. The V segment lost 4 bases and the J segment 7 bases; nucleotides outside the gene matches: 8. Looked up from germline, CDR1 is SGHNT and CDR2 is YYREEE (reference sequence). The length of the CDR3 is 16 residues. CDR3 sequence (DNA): TGTGCCAGCAGCCCAACCGGGACAGGGGGCCTCGGGGAGCTGTTTTTT. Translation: CASSPTGTGGLGELFF.

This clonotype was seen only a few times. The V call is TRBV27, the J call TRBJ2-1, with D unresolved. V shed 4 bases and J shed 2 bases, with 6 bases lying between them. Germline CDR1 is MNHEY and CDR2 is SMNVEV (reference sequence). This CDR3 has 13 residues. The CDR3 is CASSSPAYNEQFF. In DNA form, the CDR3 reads TGTGCCAGCAGTTCCCCCGCCTACAATGAGCAGTTCTTC.

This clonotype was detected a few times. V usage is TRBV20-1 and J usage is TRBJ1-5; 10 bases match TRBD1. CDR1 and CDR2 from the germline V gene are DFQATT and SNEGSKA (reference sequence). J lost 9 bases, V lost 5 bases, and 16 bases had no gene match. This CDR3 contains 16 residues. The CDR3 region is CSARRPGTGEIRPQHF. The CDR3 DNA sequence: TGCAGTGCTCGACGTCCCGGGACAGGGGAGATACGGCCCCAGCATTTT.

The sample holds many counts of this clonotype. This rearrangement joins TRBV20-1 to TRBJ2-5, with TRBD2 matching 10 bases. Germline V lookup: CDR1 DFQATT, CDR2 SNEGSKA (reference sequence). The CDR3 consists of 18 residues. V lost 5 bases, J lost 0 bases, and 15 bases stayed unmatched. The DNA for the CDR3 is TGCAGTGCTGTAGGGGGGAAACTAGCGGGATCGAACCAAGAGACCCAGTACTTC. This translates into CSAVGGKLAGSNQETQYF.

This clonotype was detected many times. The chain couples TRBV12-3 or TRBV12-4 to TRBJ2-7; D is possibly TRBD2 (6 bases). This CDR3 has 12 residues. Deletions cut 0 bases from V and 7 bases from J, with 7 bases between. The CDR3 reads CASSLAGGEQYF. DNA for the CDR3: TGTGCCAGCAGTTTAGCAGGAGGGGAGCAGTACTTC.

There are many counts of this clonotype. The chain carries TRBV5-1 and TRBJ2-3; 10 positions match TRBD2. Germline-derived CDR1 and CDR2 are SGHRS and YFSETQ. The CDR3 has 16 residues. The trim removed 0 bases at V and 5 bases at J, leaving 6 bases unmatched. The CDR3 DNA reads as TGCGCCAGCAGCTTGGAGCTAGCGGGAGTTGGAGATACGCAGTATTTT. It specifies CASSLELAGVGDTQYF.

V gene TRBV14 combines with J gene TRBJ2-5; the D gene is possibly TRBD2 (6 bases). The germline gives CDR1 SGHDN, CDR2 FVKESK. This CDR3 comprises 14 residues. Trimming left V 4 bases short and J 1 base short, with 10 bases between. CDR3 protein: CASSRDSVQETQYF. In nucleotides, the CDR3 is TGTGCCAGCAGCCGGGACTCCGTCCAAGAGACCCAGTACTTC.

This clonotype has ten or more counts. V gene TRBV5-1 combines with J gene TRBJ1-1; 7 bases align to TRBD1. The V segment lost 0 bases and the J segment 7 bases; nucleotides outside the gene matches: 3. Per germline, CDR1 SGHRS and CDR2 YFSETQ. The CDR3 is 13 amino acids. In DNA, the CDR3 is TGCGCCAGCAGCTTGGGACAGGGTGGTGAAGCTTTCTTT. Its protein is CASSLGQGGEAFF.

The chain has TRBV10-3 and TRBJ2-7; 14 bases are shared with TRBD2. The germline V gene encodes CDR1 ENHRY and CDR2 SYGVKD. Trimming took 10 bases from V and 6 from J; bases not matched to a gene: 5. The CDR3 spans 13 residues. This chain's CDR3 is CATGTSGGAEQYV. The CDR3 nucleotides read TGTGCCACCGGGACTAGCGGGGGTGCCGAGCAGTACGTC.

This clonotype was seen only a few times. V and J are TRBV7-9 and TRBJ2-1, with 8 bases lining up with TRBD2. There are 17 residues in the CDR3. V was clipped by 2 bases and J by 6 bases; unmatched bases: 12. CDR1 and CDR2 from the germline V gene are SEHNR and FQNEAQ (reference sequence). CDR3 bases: TGTGCCAGCAGCTTATGGTTGAGCGGGAGAGGGGGCAATGAGCAGTTCTTC. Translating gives CASSLWLSGRGGNEQFF.

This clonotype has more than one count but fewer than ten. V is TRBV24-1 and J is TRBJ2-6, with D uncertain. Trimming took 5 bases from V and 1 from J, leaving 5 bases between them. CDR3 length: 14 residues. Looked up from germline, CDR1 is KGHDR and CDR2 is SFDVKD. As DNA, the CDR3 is TGTGCCACCAGTGTGGGGTCTGGGGCCAACGTCCTGACTTTC. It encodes CATSVGSGANVLTF.

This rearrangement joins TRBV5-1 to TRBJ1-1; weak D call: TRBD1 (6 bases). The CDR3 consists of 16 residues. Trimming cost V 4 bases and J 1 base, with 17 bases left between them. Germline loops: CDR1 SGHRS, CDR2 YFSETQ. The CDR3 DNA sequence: TGCGCCAGCAGCAAACTTACGGGGGGCTCGAACACTGAAGCTTTCTTT. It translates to CASSKLTGGSNTEAFF.

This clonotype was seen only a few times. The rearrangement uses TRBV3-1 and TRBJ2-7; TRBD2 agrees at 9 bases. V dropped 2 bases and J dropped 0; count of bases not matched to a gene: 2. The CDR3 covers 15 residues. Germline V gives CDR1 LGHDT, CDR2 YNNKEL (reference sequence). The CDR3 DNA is TGTGCCAGCAGCCAACTAGCGGGAAACTCCTACGAGCAGTACTTC. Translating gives CASSQLAGNSYEQYF.

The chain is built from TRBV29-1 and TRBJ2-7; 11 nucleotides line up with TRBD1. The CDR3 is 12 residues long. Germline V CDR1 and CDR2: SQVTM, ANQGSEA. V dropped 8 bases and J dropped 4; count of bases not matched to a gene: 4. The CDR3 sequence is CSPGDRGYEQYF. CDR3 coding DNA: TGCAGCCCAGGGGACAGGGGGTACGAGCAGTACTTC.

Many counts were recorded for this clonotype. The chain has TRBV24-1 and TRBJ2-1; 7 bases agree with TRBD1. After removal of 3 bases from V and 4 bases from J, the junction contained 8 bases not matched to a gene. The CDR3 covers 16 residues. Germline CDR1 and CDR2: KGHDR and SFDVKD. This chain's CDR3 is CATSDATGNQYNEQFF. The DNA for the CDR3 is TGTGCCACCAGTGATGCGACAGGGAACCAATACAATGAGCAGTTCTTC.

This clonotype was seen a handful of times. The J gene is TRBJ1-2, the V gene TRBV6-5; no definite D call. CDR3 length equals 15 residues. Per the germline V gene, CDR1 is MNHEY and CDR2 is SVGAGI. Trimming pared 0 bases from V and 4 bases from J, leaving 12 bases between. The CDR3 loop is CASSYSRSGPYGYTF. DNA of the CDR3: TGTGCCAGCAGTTACTCGAGGTCTGGCCCCTATGGCTACACCTTC.

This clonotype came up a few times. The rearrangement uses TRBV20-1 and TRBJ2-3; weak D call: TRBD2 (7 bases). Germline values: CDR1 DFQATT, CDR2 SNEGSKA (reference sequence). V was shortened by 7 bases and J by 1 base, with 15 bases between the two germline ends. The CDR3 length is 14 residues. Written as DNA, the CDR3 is TGCAGTGGAGGGGGGGGCCATGGCACAGATACGCAGTATTTT. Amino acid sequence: CSGGGGHGTDTQYF.

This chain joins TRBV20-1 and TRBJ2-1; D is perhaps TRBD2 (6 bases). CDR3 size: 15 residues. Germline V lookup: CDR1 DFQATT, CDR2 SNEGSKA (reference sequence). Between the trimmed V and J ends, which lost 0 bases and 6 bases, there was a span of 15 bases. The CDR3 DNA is TGCAGTGCTAGAGATCGGGGACTGCTAACCAATGAGCAGTTCTTC. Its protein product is CSARDRGLLTNEQFF.

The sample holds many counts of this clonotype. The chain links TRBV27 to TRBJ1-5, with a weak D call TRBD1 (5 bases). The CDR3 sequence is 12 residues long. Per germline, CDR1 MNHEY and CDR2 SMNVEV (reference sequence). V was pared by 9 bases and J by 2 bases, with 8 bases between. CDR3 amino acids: CARGLGNQPQHF. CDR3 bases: TGTGCCAGGGGGCTAGGCAATCAGCCCCAGCATTTT.

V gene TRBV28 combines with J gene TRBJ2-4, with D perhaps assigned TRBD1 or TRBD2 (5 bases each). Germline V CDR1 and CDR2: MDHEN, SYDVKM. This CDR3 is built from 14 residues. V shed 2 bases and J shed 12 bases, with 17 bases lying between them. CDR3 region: CASSLTLPKGTQYF. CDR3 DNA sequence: TGTGCCAGCAGTTTAACGCTCCCTAAAGGGACTCAGTACTTC.

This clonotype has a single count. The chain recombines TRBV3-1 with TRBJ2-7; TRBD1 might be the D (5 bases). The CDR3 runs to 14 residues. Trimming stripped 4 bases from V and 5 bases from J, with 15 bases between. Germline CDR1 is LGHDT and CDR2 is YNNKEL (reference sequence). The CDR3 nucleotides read TGTGCCAGCAGCCCATTGGGGCTCAGCAACGAGCAGTACTTC. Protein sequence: CASSPLGLSNEQYF.

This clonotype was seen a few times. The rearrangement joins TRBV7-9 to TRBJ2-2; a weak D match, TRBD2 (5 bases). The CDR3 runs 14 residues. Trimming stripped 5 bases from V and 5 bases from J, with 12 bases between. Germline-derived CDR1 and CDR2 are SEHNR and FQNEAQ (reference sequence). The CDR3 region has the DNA TGTGCCAGCAGCCAGACTCGGACTACCGGGGAGCTGTTTTTT. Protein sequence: CASSQTRTTGELFF. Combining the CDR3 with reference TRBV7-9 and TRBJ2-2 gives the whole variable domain DTGVSQNPRHKITKRGQNVTFRCDPISEHNRLYWYRQTLGQGPEFLTYFQNEAQLEKSRLLSDRFSAERPKGSFSTLEIQRTEQGDSAMYLCASSQTRTTGELFFGEGSRLTVL.

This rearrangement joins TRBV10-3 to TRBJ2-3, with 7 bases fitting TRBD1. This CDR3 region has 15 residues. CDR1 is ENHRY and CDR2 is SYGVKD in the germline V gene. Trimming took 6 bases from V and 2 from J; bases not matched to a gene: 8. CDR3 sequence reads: CAIREGGGNTDTQYF. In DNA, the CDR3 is TGTGCCATCAGAGAAGGGGGCGGTAACACAGATACGCAGTATTTT.

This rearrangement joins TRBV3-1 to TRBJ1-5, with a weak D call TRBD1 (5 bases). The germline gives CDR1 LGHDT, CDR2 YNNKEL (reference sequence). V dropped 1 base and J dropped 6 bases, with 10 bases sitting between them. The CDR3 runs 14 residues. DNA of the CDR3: TGTGCCAGCAGCCAAGGGGGGTCGGGTCAGCCCCAGCATTTT. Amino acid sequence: CASSQGGSGQPQHF.

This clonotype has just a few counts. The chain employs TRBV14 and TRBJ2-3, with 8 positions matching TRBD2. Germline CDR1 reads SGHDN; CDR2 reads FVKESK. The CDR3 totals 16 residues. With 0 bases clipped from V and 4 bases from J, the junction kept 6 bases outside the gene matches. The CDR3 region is CASSQDVGGAADTQYF. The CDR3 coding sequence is TGTGCCAGCAGCCAAGATGTCGGGGGGGCGGCAGATACGCAGTATTTT.

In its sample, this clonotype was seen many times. The CDR3 region is CASSLYPEISNEKLFF. The CDR3 DNA sequence: TGTGCCAGCAGCTTGTACCCCGAAATATCTAATGAAAAACTGTTTTTT. The chain uses TRBV5-6 and TRBJ1-4, with unresolved D. Germline CDR1 reads SGHDT; CDR2 reads YYEEEE. The CDR3 has 16 amino acids. Trimming stripped 1 base from V and 3 bases from J, with 13 bases between.